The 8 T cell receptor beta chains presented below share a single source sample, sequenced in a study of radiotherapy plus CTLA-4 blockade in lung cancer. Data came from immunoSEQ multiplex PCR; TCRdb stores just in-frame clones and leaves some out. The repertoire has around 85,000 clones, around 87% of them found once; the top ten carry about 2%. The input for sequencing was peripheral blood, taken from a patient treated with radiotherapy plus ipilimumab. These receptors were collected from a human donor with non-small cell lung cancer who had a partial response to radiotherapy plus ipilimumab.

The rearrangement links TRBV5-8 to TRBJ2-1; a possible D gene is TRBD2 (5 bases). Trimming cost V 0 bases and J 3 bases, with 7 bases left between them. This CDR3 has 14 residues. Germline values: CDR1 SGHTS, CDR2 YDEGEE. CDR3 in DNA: TGTGCCAGCAGCTTGGAGCGGAACTACAATGAGCAGTTCTTC. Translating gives CASSLERNYNEQFF.

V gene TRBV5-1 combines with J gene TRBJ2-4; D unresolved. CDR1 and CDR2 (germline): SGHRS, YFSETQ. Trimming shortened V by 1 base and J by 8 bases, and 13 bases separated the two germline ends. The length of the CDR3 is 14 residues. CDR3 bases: TGCGCCAGCAGCTTGTTTCTGGCAGGTCACATTCAGTACTTC. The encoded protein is CASSLFLAGHIQYF.

CDR3 in DNA: TGTGCCAGCAGCGTTGATCTGGGACAGGGAGACGAAAAACTGTTTTTT. It specifies CASSVDLGQGDEKLFF. This chain links TRBV5-4 with TRBJ1-4; TRBD1 matches 9 bases. This CDR3 has 16 residues. Trimming cost V 4 bases and J 8 bases; bases outside gene matches: 12. Germline V gene sequence: CDR1 SGHNT, CDR2 YYREEE (reference sequence).

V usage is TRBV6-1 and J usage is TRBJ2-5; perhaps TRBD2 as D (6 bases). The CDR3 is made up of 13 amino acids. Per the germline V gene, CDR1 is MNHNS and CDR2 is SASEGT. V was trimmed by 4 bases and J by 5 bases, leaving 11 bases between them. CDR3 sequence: CASSGQEGETQYF. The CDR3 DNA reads TGTGCCAGCAGTGGCCAGGAGGGGGAGACCCAGTACTTC.

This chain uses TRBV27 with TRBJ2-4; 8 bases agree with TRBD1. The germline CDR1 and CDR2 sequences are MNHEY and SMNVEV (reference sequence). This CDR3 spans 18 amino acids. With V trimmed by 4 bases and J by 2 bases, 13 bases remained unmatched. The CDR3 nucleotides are TGTGCCAGCAGTTCTCATCCAACAGGGGGGAGATCCAAAAACATTCAGTACTTC. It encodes CASSSHPTGGRSKNIQYF.

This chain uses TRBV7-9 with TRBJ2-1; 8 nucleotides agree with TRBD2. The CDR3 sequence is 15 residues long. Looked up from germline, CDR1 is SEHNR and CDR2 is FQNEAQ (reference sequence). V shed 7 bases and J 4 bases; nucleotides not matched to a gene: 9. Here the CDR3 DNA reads TGTGCCAGCATGGAGTTCACTAGCGGATACAATGAGCAGTTCTTC. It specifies CASMEFTSGYNEQFF.

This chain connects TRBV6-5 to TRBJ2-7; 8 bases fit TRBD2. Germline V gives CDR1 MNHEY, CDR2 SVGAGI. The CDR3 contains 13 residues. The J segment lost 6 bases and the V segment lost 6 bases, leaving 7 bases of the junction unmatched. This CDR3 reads CASRKRETGEQYV. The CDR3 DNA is TGTGCCAGCAGAAAGCGGGAGACGGGCGAGCAGTACGTC.

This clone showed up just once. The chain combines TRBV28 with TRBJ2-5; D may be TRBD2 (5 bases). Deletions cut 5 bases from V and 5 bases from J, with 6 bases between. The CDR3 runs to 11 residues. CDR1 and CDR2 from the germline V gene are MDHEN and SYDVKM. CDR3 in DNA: TGTGCCAGCAGTAGGAGGGAGACCCAGTACTTC. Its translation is CASSRRETQYF.